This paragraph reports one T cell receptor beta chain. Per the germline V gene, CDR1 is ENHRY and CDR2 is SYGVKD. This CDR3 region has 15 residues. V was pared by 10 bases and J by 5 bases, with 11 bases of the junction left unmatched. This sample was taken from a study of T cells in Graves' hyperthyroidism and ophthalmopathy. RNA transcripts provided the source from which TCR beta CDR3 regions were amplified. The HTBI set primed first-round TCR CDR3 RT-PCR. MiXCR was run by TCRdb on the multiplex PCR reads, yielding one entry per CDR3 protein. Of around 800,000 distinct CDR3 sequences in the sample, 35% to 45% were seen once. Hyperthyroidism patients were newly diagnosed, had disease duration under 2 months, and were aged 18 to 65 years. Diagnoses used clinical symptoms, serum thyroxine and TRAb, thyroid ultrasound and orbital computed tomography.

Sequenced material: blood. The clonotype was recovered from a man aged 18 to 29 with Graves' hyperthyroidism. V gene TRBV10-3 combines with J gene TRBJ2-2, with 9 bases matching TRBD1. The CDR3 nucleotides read TGTGCCAGCTTAGAGGGACAGGGTATTACCGGGGAGCTGTTTTTT. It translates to CASLEGQGITGELFF.